This T cell receptor beta chain was documented in a study of cytomegalovirus exposure and HLA in healthy donors. The assay was immunoSEQ multiplex PCR, and TCRdb's table has in-frame clones only and misses some. This table holds roughly 70,000 clones, 70% to 90% found once. Points from the study as a whole: Reported results showed that the classifier diagnosed cytomegalovirus status with high specificity and sensitivity. Associated with cytomegalovirus, according to the listing, were around 160 TCR beta chains.

About this clone itself: Its antigen remains unidentified.

CDR1 and CDR2 from the germline V gene are MNHNS and SASEGT. V was clipped by 8 bases and J by 7 bases, with 17 bases between them. The CDR3 covers 13 residues. J is TRBJ1-2 and V is TRBV6-1, with D possibly TRBD1 on 6 matching bases. This TCR was recovered from a woman under 30 in good health and CMV-seropositive. The specimen was PBMCs. The CDR3 reads CASSTGSFVGYTF. CDR3 coding DNA: TGTGCCAGCTCGACAGGTTCCTTCGTTGGCTACACCTTC.